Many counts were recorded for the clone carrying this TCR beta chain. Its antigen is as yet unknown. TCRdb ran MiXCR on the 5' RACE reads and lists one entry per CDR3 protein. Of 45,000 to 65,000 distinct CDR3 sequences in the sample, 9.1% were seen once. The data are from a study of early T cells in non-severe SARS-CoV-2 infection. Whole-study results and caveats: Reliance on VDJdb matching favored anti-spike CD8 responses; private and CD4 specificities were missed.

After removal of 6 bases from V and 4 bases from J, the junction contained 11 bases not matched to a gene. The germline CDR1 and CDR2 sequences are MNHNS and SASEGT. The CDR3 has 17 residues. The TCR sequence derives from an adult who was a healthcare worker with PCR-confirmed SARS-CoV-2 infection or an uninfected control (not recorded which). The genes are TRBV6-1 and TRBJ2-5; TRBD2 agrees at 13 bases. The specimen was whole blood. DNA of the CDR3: TGTGCCAGCAGGCGGACTAGCGGGAGTAACGGGAGAGAGACCCAGTACTTC. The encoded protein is CASRRTSGSNGRETQYF.